A selection of T cell receptor beta chains follows, all from one sample in a study of T-cell memory formation after mild COVID-19. TCRdb ran MiXCR on the 5' RACE reads and lists one entry per CDR3 protein. There are 200,000 to 250,000 distinct CDR3 sequences in the sample; roughly a tenth occur only once, and around 2.9% lies in the top ten. The specimen sequenced was PBMCs or a T cell subset sorted from them (not recorded which). These receptors all stem from a man in his late teens or twenties who had mild COVID-19 (a few samples of this study predate the infection). Cell type and time point are not known. Both conserved end residues are part of each CDR3. D genes are given only for firm matches. Rows give clone size only sometimes, using once, few, many, or a class for an expanded clone.

J	size	D	length	V	CDR3	DNA
TRBJ2-5	NA	TRBD2	15	TRBV4-2	CASSQETSGGETQYF	TGTGCCAGCAGCCAAGAGACTAGCGGGGGGGAGACCCAGTACTTC
TRBJ2-7	NA	NA	15	TRBV5-1	CASSLSGTFLREQYF	TGCGCCAGCAGCTTGTCCGGGACGTTCCTACGAGAGCAGTACTTC
TRBJ1-5	NA	TRBD1	13	TRBV20-1	CSASPTGDQPQHF	TGCAGTGCTAGCCCGACAGGGGATCAGCCCCAGCATTTT
TRBJ2-3	NA	TRBD1	15	TRBV20-1	CSARGGATGEDTQYF	TGCAGTGCTAGAGGGGGGGCGACAGGGGAAGATACGCAGTATTTT
TRBJ1-1	few	NA	14	TRBV19	CASSPQGWRAEAFF	TGTGCCAGTAGTCCCCAGGGGTGGAGGGCTGAAGCTTTCTTT
TRBJ2-2	few	NA	14	TRBV25-1	CASSEYFRAGELFF	TGTGCCAGCAGTGAATATTTCAGGGCCGGGGAGCTGTTTTTT
TRBJ2-7	NA	TRBD1	15	TRBV14	CASSPFTGASYEQYF	TGTGCCAGCAGCCCTTTCACAGGGGCCTCCTACGAGCAGTACTTC
TRBJ1-2	NA	NA	15	TRBV7-2	CASSLVQGRNYGYTF	TGTGCCAGCAGCTTAGTACAGGGTCGTAACTATGGCTACACCTTC
TRBJ2-3	NA	NA	12	TRBV12-3/TRBV12-4	CASRGLADTQYF	TGTGCCAGTCGAGGGTTGGCAGATACGCAGTATTTT
TRBJ2-7	NA	NA	12	TRBV5-1	CASSLSFYEQYF	TGCGCCAGCAGCTTATCATTCTACGAGCAGTACTTC
TRBJ1-6	NA	TRBD1	15	TRBV30	CAWTSWDRDNSPLHF	TGTGCCTGGACCTCATGGGACAGGGATAATTCACCCCTCCACTTT
TRBJ2-5	NA	NA	14	TRBV20-1	CSAGGRGGQETQYF	TGCAGTGCTGGGGGGCGCGGGGGTCAAGAGACCCAGTACTTC